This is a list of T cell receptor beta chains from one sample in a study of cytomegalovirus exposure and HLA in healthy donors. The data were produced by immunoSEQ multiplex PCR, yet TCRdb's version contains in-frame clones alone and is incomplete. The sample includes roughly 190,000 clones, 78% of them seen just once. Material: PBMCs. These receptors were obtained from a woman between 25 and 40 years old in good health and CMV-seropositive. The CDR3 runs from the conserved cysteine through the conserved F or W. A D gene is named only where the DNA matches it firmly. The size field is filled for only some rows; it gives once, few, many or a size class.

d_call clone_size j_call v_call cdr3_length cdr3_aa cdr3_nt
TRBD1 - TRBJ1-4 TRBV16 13 CASSWDRNEKLFF TGTGCCAGCAGCTGGGACAGGAATGAAAAACTGTTTTTT
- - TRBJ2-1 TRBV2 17 CASRRLVLSVTYNEQFF TGTGCCAGCAGACGACTAGTCCTAAGCGTGACCTACAATGAGCAGTTCTTC
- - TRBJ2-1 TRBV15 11 CATSSAEWQFF TGTGCCACCAGCAGTGCAGAATGGCAGTTCTTC
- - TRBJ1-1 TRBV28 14 CASSVWRAYTEAFF TGTGCCAGCAGCGTTTGGCGGGCGTACACTGAAGCTTTCTTT
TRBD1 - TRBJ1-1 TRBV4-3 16 CASSQDEGTGYTEAFF TGCGCCAGCAGCCAAGATGAAGGGACAGGGTATACCGAAGCTTTCTTT
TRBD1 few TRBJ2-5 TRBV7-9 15 CASSPQTGAIETQYF TGTGCCAGCAGCCCGCAGACAGGGGCAATAGAGACCCAGTACTTC
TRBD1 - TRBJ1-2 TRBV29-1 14 CSVEEGTGGYGYTF TGCAGCGTTGAAGAGGGGACAGGGGGCTATGGCTACACCTTC
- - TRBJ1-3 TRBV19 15 CASSYGSGSGNTIYF TGTGCCAGTAGTTATGGCAGCGGCTCTGGAAACACCATATATTTT
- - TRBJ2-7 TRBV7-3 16 CASSLGSAGDQHEQYF TGTGCCAGCAGCTTAGGGTCGGCAGGGGATCAGCACGAGCAGTACTTC
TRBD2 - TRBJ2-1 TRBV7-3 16 CASSLISGSGGDEQFF TGTGCCAGCAGCCTAATTAGCGGGAGTGGAGGAGATGAGCAGTTCTTC
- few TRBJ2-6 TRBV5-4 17 CASSFGYAHSGANVLTF TGTGCCAGCAGCTTCGGGTACGCACACTCTGGGGCCAACGTCCTGACTTTC
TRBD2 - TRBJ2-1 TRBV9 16 CASSATGTAGGNEQFF TGTGCCAGCAGCGCCACCGGGACGGCGGGAGGCAATGAGCAGTTCTTC
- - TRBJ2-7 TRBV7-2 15 CASSLSYGEIYEQYF TGTGCCAGCAGCTTATCTTACGGGGAGATCTACGAGCAGTACTTC
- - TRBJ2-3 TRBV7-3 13 CASSLGSQDTQYF TGTGCCAGCAGCTTAGGCTCCCAGGATACGCAGTATTTT
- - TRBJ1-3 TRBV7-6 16 CASSLAGEVSGNTIYF TGTGCCAGCAGCTTAGCGGGGGAGGTCTCTGGAAACACCATATATTTT
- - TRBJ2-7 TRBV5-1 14 CASSSLTGSYEQYF TGCGCCAGCAGCAGTCTGACAGGTTCATACGAGCAGTACTTC
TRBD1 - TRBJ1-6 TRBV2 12 CARGQDNSPLHF TGTGCCAGGGGACAGGATAATTCACCCCTCCACTTT
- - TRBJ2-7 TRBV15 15 CATSRDQGRIYEQYF TGTGCCACCAGCAGAGACCAGGGAAGGATTTACGAGCAGTACTTC
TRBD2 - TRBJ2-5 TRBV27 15 CASSLSTHKAGEQYF TGTGCCAGCAGTTTATCGACGCATAAGGCGGGGGAGCAGTACTTC
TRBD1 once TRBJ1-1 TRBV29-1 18 CSVASPGTGSPMNTEAFF TGCAGCGTTGCTTCCCCCGGGACAGGGAGCCCCATGAACACTGAAGCTTTCTTT
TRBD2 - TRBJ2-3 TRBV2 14 CASSVQRGTDTQYF TGTGCCAGCAGCGTCCAGCGGGGGACAGATACGCAGTATTTT
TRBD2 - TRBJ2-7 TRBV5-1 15 CASSLDSGRSYEQYF TGCGCCAGCAGCTTGGACAGCGGGAGATCCTACGAGCAGTACTTC